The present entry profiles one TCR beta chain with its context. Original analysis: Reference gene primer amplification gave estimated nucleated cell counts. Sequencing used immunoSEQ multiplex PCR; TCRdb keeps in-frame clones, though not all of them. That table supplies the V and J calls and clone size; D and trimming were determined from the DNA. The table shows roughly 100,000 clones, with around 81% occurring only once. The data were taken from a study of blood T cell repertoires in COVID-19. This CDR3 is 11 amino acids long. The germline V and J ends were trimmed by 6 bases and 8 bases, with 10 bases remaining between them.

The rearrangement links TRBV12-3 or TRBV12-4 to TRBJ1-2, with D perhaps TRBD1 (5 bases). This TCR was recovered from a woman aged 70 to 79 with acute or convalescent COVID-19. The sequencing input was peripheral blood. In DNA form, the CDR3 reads TGTGCCAGCAGGCTTACAGGAGGCTACACCTTC. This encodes CASRLTGGYTF.